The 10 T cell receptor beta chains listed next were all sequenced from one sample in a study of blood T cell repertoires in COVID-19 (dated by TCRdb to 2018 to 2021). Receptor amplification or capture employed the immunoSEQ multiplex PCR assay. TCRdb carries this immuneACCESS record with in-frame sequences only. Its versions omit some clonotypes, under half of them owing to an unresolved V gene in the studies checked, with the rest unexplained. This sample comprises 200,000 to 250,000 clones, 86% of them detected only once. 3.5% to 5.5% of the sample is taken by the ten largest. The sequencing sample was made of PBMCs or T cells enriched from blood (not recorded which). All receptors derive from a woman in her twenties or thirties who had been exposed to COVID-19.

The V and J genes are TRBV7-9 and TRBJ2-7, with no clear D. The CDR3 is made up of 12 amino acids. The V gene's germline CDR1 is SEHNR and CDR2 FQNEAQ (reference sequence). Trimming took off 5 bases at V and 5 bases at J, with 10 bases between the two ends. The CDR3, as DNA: TGTGCCAGCAGCCCCCGCGCCCACGAGCAGTACTTC. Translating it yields CASSPRAHEQYF.

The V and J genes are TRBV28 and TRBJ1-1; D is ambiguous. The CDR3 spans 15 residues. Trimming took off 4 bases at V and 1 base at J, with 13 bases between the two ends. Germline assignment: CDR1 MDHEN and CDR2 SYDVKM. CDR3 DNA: TGTGCCAGCAGTTCCGTCAGGCTCGAGAACACTGAAGCTTTCTTT. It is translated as CASSSVRLENTEAFF.

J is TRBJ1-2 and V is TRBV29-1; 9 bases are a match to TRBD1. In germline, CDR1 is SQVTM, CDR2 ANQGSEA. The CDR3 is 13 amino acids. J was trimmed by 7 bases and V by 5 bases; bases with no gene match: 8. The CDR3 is CSVYSDRGRGYTF. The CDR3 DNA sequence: TGCAGCGTTTATTCGGACAGGGGTCGTGGCTACACCTTC.

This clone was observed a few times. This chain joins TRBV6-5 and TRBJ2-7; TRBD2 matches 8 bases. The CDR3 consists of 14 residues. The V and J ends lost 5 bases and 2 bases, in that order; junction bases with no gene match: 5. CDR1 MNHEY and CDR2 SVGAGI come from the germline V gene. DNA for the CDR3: TGTGCCAGCAGTCTCGGGGGGGATCCCTACGAGCAGTACTTC. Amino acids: CASSLGGDPYEQYF.

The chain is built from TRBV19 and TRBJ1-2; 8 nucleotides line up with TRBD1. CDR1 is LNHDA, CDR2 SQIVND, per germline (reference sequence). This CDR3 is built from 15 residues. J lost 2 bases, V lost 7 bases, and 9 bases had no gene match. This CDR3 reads CASIPGAGGNYGYTF. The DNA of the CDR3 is TGTGCCAGTATCCCAGGCGCAGGGGGCAACTATGGCTACACCTTC.

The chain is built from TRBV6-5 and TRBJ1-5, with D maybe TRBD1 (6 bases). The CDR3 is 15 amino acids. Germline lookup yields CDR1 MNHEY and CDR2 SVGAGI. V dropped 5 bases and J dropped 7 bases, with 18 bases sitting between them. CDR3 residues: CASSQASGVLQPQHF. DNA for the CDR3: TGTGCCAGCAGTCAGGCCTCAGGGGTCCTACAGCCCCAGCATTTT.

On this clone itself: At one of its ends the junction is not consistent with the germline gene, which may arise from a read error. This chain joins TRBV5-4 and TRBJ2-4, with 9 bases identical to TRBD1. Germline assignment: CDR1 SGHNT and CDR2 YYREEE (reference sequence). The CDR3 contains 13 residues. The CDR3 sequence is CASSSDRGATRSF. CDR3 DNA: TGTGCCAGCAGCTCAGACAGGGGGGCTACCCGGAGCTTC.

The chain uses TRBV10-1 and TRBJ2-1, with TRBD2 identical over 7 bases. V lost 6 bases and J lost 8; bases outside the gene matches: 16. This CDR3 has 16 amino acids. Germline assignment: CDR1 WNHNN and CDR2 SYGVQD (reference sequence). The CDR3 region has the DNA TGCGCCAGCAGCCGGGACTATCCTTCCCCGGGCTATGAGCAGTTCTTC. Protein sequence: CASSRDYPSPGYEQFF.

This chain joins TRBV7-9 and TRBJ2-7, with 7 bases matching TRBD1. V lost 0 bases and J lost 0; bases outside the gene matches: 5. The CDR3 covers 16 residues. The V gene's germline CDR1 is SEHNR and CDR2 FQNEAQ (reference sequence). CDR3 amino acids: CASSLAWGTDSYEQYF. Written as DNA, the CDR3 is TGTGCCAGCAGCTTAGCGTGGGGGACAGACTCCTACGAGCAGTACTTC.

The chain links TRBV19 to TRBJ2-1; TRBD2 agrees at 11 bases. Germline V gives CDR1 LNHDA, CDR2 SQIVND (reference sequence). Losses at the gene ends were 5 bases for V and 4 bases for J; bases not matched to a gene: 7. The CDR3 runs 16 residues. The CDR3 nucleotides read TGTGCCAGTAGTGTCGAACTAGCGGGGGTGTACAATGAGCAGTTCTTC. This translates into CASSVELAGVYNEQFF.